This T cell receptor beta chain came from a study of shared clonotypes between healthy human individuals. The input for sorted-subset replicate PCRs was 200 to 250 ng DNA, 25,000 to 35,000 T cell genomes. Clones were sequenced by immunoSEQ multiplex PCR, and TCRdb holds only the in-frame ones, with some missing. This sample carries fewer than 2.5 million clones, approximately 93% of them seen once, and the ten largest clones take 0.36%. A word on this clone: Other DNA sequences in the sample encode the same CDR3.

Sequenced material: naive CD4+ T cells from PBMCs. Subset described: CD45RA+ positively selected. The clonotype was recovered from a man aged 18 to 29 in good health. Some clones in this sample may be carry-over from other donors' samples.

The chain's CDR3 is CASSLRTSGYYEQYF. The CDR3 nucleotides read TGTGCCAGCAGCTTACGGACTAGCGGATATTACGAGCAGTACTTC. The J gene is TRBJ2-7, the V gene TRBV7-2, with 10 nucleotides matching TRBD2. The germline CDR1 and CDR2 sequences are SGHTA and FQGNSA. The CDR3 is made up of 15 amino acids. The V segment lost 2 bases and the J segment 4 bases; nucleotides outside the gene matches: 5.